The rows below give T cell receptor beta chains drawn from one sample of a study of OX40 agonist ivuxolimab in advanced cancers. Repertoires were generated with immunoSEQ multiplex PCR, while TCRdb's copy carries only in-frame clones and drops some. Among about 43,000 clones listed, about 90% were seen once. Sequencing used CD4+ or CD8+ T cells sorted from blood, obtained in a trial of the OX40 agonist ivuxolimab. The receptors were gathered from an adult with an advanced solid tumor such as melanoma, head and neck, liver or kidney cancer. CDR3s include the opening cysteine and the closing phenylalanine or tryptophan. The D gene is left open where the match is weak. For some rows the clone size is stated as once, few or many, or as a class when expanded; others skip it.

>TRBV4-1|.|.|TRBJ1-1
TGCGCCAGCGGGACGATTGGGGTGGGTCTCATGATCAACCGAGCTTTCTTT
CASGTIGVGLMINRAFF
>TRBV4-1|.|.|TRBJ2-3
TGCGCCAGCAGCCAAGGCTCCAGTAACACAGATACGCAGTATTTT
CASSQGSSNTDTQYF
>TRBV7-9|.|.|TRBJ1-5
TGTGCCAGCAGCCCACGGGGGCAGCCCCAGCATTTT
CASSPRGQPQHF
>TRBV6-9|.|.|TRBJ1-5
TGTGCCAGCAGTTCGCCTAATCAGCCCCAGCATTTT
CASSSPNQPQHF
>TRBV6-1|.|TRBD2|TRBJ2-3
TGTGCCAGCAGTAGACTAGCGGGGTTCACAGATACGCAGTATTTT
CASSRLAGFTDTQYF
>TRBV11-2|.|.|TRBJ2-3
TGTGCCAGCAGCCCCACAGGTTCAGCAGATACGCAGTATTTT
CASSPTGSADTQYF
>TRBV18|.|TRBD2|TRBJ2-3
TGTGCCAGCTCACCAACTAGCGGGTTCACAGGTACGCAGTATTTT
CASSPTSGFTGTQYF
>TRBV5-6|once|.|TRBJ1-2
TGTGCCAGCAGCGGGAATGACGACTATGGCTACACCTTC
CASSGNDDYGYTF
>TRBV6-1|.|.|TRBJ2-7
TGTGCCAGCAGTTTACAGGGCTACGAGCAGTACTTC
CASSLQGYEQYF
>TRBV7-6|.|TRBD1|TRBJ1-2
TGTGCCAGCAGCCCGGCGCCGGGACAGGGCTATGGCTACACCTTC
CASSPAPGQGYGYTF
>TRBV5-1|.|TRBD2|TRBJ2-1
TGCGCCAGCAGCTTGGGCGGGAGGGAGGATGAGCAGTTCTTC
CASSLGGREDEQFF
>TRBV7-3|once|.|TRBJ1-6
TGTGCCAGCAGCCCCCACAGGAGCTCCTATAATTCACCCCTCCACTTT
CASSPHRSSYNSPLHF
>TRBV6-5|.|TRBD2|TRBJ2-7
TGTGCCAGCAGTTACAGGCGGGAGGCCTACGAGCAGTACTTC
CASSYRREAYEQYF
>TRBV20-1|.|.|TRBJ1-2
TGCAGTGCTAGCGGGGGATGGGGCTACACCTTC
CSASGGWGYTF
>TRBV10-3|.|TRBD2|TRBJ2-1
TGTGCCATCACCCCACTAGCGGGGGCTTACAATGAGCAGTTCTTC
CAITPLAGAYNEQFF
>TRBV28|.|.|TRBJ1-5
TGTGCCAGCAGACCACAGGAGTATCAGCCCCAGCATTTT
CASRPQEYQPQHF
>TRBV5-4|.|TRBD1|TRBJ2-5
TGTGCCAGCAGCCGCCAGACAGGGGCCTACCAAGAGACCCAGTACTTC
CASSRQTGAYQETQYF
>TRBV19|.|.|TRBJ2-7
TGTGCCAGTAGCGACACCAGCGCTTACGCCTACGAGCAGTACTTC
CASSDTSAYAYEQYF
>TRBV6-6|.|TRBD1|TRBJ1-4
TGTGCCAGCAGGATGGGGGGACAGGCGGAAAAACTGTTTTTT
CASRMGGQAEKLFF
>TRBV14|.|TRBD2|TRBJ2-5
TGTGCCAGCAGCCAGGAGGGAGGGGAGACCCAGTACTTC
CASSQEGGETQYF
>TRBV9|.|.|TRBJ2-7
TGTGCCAGCAGCGCTCCCCGGGGAGACACTAATTCCTACGAGCAGTACTTC
CASSAPRGDTNSYEQYF
>TRBV28|.|TRBD1|TRBJ1-6
TGTGCCAGCAGGGTACAGGGGTGGGTCTATAATTCACCCCTCCACTTT
CASRVQGWVYNSPLHF
>TRBV20-1|.|.|TRBJ1-1
TGCAGTGCTAGAGTGAGTTCTGAAGCTTTCTTT
CSARVSSEAFF
>TRBV7-2|.|TRBD1|TRBJ2-7
TGTGCCAGCAGCTTAGGGGGACAGGTCTCCTACGAGCAGTACTTC
CASSLGGQVSYEQYF
>TRBV7-9|.|.|TRBJ2-1
TGTGCCGTCCGTAGGGGTTCCTACAATGAGCAGTTCTTC
CAVRRGSYNEQFF
>TRBV6-7|few|TRBD1|TRBJ2-5
TGTGCCAGCAGTTACTCGAATGGGACAGGGAAAGCCCAGTACTTC
CASSYSNGTGKAQYF
>TRBV7-9|few|.|TRBJ2-7
TGTGCCAGCAGTTGGGGGGACGAGCAGTACTTC
CASSWGDEQYF
>TRBV6-6|.|TRBD2|TRBJ2-7
TGTGCCAGCAGTTACTCCAGGGAGGGCGGCTACGAGCAGTACTTC
CASSYSREGGYEQYF
>TRBV9|.|TRBD1|TRBJ1-1
TGTGCCAGCAGCGTAGAGCGGGACAGGGGACTGGGTACTGAAGCTTTCTTT
CASSVERDRGLGTEAFF
>TRBV29-1|.|.|TRBJ2-7
TGCAGCGTTAGAATTTTATACGGGAACTACGAGCAGTACTTC
CSVRILYGNYEQYF
>TRBV6-5|.|.|TRBJ2-5
TGTGCCAGCACCTTCATGGGGTCGGAGACCCAGTACTTC
CASTFMGSETQYF
>TRBV29-1|.|TRBD2|TRBJ2-1
TGCAGCGCGGGAACTAGCGGGAGAACAATGAAGCAGTTCTTC
CSAGTSGRTMKQFF
>TRBV11-1|few|TRBD2|TRBJ2-3
TGTGCCAGCAGCTCCAAACTAGCGCGGCGGACCGGCACGCAGTATTTT
CASSSKLARRTGTQYF
>TRBV6-1|.|TRBD1|TRBJ2-7
TGTGCCAGCAGACGACAGGGATCCAACGAGCAGTACTTC
CASRRQGSNEQYF
>TRBV5-1|.|.|TRBJ2-3
TGCGCCAGCAGCTTCACCCCCCTCGGAACGGCAGATACGCAGTATTTT
CASSFTPLGTADTQYF
>TRBV2|.|TRBD1|TRBJ2-6
TGTGCCAGCAGACCAAGGACAGGGGCGGCTGGGGCCAACGTCCTGACTTTC
CASRPRTGAAGANVLTF
>TRBV7-9|.|.|TRBJ2-7
TGTGCCAGCAGCTCCCTAGGAAGGGCTGGGCGGTACGAGCAGTACTTC
CASSSLGRAGRYEQYF
>TRBV6-4|.|.|TRBJ2-6
TGTGCCAGCAGTGACAACTCTGGGGCCAACGTCCTGACTTTC
CASSDNSGANVLTF
>TRBV10-3|.|.|TRBJ1-2
TGTGCCATCAGTGAGTCGAGTCGGAGCTCCTCAGGGGGCTACACCTTC
CAISESSRSSSGGYTF
>TRBV7-7|.|TRBD1|TRBJ2-3
TGTGCCAGCAGCGTATCGCCCGCCGGGACAGGGGGCACAGATACGCAGTATTTT
CASSVSPAGTGGTDTQYF
>TRBV7-9|.|TRBD1|TRBJ2-7
TGTGCCAGCAGCGCGACAGGGCCCTACGAGCAGTACTTC
CASSATGPYEQYF
>TRBV29-1|.|.|TRBJ1-2
TGCAGCGTTGATCAAAGCTCCAACTATGGCTACACCTTC
CSVDQSSNYGYTF
>TRBV7-8|few|TRBD1|TRBJ2-2
TGTGCCAGCAGCTTAGGACAGGGACACACCGGGGAGCTGTTTTTT
CASSLGQGHTGELFF
>TRBV6-1|.|.|TRBJ1-6
TGTGCCAGCAGTGAATTGGGTGTCAATTCACCCCTCCACTTT
CASSELGVNSPLHF
>TRBV6-6|.|.|TRBJ2-4
TGTGCCAGCAGTTACTCGAAAGGGGTGGGTGGGGACATTCAGTACTTC
CASSYSKGVGGDIQYF
>TRBV9|.|.|TRBJ2-1
TGTGCCAGCAGCGTAGAGGCTAGTCGGGCCGGCGGAGAGCAGTTCTTC
CASSVEASRAGGEQFF
>TRBV4-1|.|.|TRBJ2-1
TGCGCCAGCAGACCGGGACCTCGAGGAAATGAGCAGTTCTTC
CASRPGPRGNEQFF
>TRBV10-3|.|TRBD2|TRBJ2-1
TGTGCCATCAGCGGCGGGGGGTCCTACAATGAGCAGTTCTTC
CAISGGGSYNEQFF
>TRBV2|.|TRBD2|TRBJ2-2
TGTGCCAGCAGCAGCCTAGCGGGGGGTACCGGGGAGCTGTTTTTT
CASSSLAGGTGELFF
>TRBV2|.|.|TRBJ1-2
TGTGCCAGCAGACCCTTGGGGGGTAACTATGGCTACACCTTC
CASRPLGGNYGYTF
>TRBV9|few|TRBD2|TRBJ2-7
TGTGCCAGCAGCGTAGCCGGGAGGGGCGAGCAGTACTTC
CASSVAGRGEQYF
>TRBV7-2|.|TRBD2|TRBJ2-7
TGTGCCAGCAGCTCAGAGATAGCGGGAGGGTCCTACGAGCAGTACTTC
CASSSEIAGGSYEQYF
>TRBV4-2|.|.|TRBJ2-3
TGTGCCAGCAGCCAAGTTGGGTACATCGGGGTAGTTGCTGCAGATACGCAGTATTTT
CASSQVGYIGVVAADTQYF
>TRBV2|.|TRBD1|TRBJ2-6
TGTGCCAGCAGTGTGGGACAGGGAAACTCTGGGGCCAACGTCCTGACTTTC
CASSVGQGNSGANVLTF
>TRBV29-1|.|.|TRBJ2-7
TGCAGCGTTGAGAGGGGGGCCCTCGGGGCCGAGCAGTACTTC
CSVERGALGAEQYF
>TRBV5-1|.|TRBD1|TRBJ2-1
TGCGCCAGCAGCCCCAACCTGCCGGGACAGGGTTACAATGAGCAGTTCTTC
CASSPNLPGQGYNEQFF
>TRBV20-1|.|.|TRBJ1-5
TGCAGTGCTAGTGATGGTCAGCCCCAGCATTTT
CSASDGQPQHF
>TRBV2|few|.|TRBJ1-6
TGTGCCAGCAGCTCGGGCCTCGCTTCACCCCTCCACTTT
CASSSGLASPLHF
>TRBV6-5|.|.|TRBJ1-6
TGTGCCAGCAGTTACAGGGGCAGGGCTAATTCACCCCTCCACTTT
CASSYRGRANSPLHF